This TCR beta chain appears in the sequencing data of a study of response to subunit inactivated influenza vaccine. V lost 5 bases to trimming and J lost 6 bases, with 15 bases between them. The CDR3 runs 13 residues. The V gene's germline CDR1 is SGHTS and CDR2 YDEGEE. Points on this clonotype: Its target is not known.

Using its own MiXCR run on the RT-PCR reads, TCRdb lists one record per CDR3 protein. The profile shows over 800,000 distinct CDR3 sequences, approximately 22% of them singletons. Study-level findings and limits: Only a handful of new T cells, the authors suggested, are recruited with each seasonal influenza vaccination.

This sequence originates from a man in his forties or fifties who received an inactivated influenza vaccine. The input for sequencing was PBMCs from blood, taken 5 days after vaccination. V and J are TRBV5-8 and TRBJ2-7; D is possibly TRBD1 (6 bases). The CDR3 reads CASSTRDKPEQYF. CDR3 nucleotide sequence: TGTGCCAGCAGTACCCGGGACAAACCCGAGCAGTACTTC.